This T cell receptor (beta chain) was observed in a study of cytomegalovirus exposure and HLA in healthy donors. It was with 60 Vbeta and 13 Jbeta primers that the PCR ran. Produced via immunoSEQ multiplex PCR; TCRdb's table is partial and in-frame only. This sample has 20,000 to 25,000 clones, with 79% found just once. On this clone: No antigen is known for it.

Germline lookup yields CDR1 MDHEN and CDR2 SYDVKM. With 6 bases clipped from V and 1 base from J, the junction kept 7 bases outside the gene matches. The CDR3 consists of 15 residues. Whole-study results and caveats: Earlier analysis looked at TCR beta V segments, and most were productive about 87% or about 30% of the time.

Source material: PBMCs. The genes are TRBV28 and TRBJ2-7; 9 positions match TRBD1. This clonotype was obtained from a male donor in good health and CMV-seronegative. CDR3 nucleotide sequence: TGTGCCAGCAGCCGACAGGGGGAGGCGTCCTACGAGCAGTACTTC. Its protein product is CASSRQGEASYEQYF. The variable domain in full, with the rest retrieved from reference TRBV28 and TRBJ2-7, is DVKVTQSSRYLVKRTGEKVFLECVQDMDHENMFWYRQDPGLGLRLIYFSYDVKMKEKGDIPEGYSVSREKKERFSLILESASTNQTSMYLCASSRQGEASYEQYFGPGTRLTVT.